The clone carrying this TCR beta chain appeared many times. Its antigen remains unidentified. The data are from a study of T cells in Graves' hyperthyroidism and ophthalmopathy. General study findings and limits: Through a model of 13 V-J features, ophthalmopathy was separated from stable hyperthyroidism. Expanded thyroid clonotypes (above 0.001) were mostly also found in blood. The model forecast ophthalmopathy, anticipating it by a median approximately 7 months before onset.

The CDR3 consists of 15 residues. Trimming took off 3 bases at V and 4 bases at J, with 15 bases between the two ends. Among ophthalmopathy patients, the Clinical Activity Score reached at least 3, the NOSPECS grade reached at least 4, and duration remained under 3 months. TCR beta CDR3 regions were amplified from RNA. First-round RT-PCR targeting the TCR CDR3 was performed with the HTBI primer set. TCRdb analysed the multiplex PCR reads with MiXCR anew, one entry per CDR3 protein. This sample has about 380,000 distinct CDR3 sequences, with roughly 20% found just once. The V gene is TRBV12-3 or TRBV12-4, the J gene TRBJ1-1, with D maybe TRBD1 (6 bases). The sample comprised blood. This TCR derives from a man between 18 and 35 years old with Graves' ophthalmopathy. CDR3 DNA sequence: TGTGCCAGCAGTTTGCTACAGGGTGGGAGCACTGAAGCTTTCTTT. It specifies CASSLLQGGSTEAFF.